Included here is one T cell receptor beta chain sequence, with context. The antigen is unknown. This CDR3 is built from 15 residues. The V end was cut by 2 bases, the J end by 3 bases, with 11 bases between. The V gene's germline CDR1 is SSHAT and CDR2 FNYEAQ (reference sequence). This entry comes from a study of shared clonotypes between healthy human individuals. Some clones are missing from TCRdb's copy, which holds only in-frame ones; the method was immunoSEQ multiplex PCR. The data hold over 850,000 clones, with more than 75% observed a single time. Study-wide findings and caveats: Sampling covered blood only; tissue repertoires likely differ. Against clonotypes common to all four donors, non-shared ones had lower generation probabilities. Sequencing depth was expected to affect clonotype sharing among donors.

The clonotype comes from a man aged 18 to 30 in good health. Some clones in this sample may be carry-over from other donors' samples. The rearrangement links TRBV7-7 to TRBJ2-1; D is unresolved. Sequencing was done on a sample of memory CD4+ T cells from PBMCs. As to subset: CD45RA-negative fraction. CDR3 region: CASSLSYGFYNEQFF. For the CDR3, the DNA is TGTGCCAGCAGCTTAAGCTACGGGTTCTACAATGAGCAGTTCTTC.